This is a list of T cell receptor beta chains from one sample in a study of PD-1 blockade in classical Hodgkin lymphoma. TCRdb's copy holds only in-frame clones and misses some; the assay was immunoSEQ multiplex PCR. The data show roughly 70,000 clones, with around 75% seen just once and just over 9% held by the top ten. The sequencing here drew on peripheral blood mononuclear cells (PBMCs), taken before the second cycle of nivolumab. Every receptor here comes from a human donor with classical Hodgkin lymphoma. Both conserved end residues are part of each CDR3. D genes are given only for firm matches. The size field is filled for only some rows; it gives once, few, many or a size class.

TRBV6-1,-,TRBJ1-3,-,TGTGCCAGCAGTGTACAAATCGTATCTGGAAACACCATATATTTT,CASSVQIVSGNTIYF
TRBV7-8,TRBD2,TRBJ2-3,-,TGTGCCAGCAGCTTGGATAGGACTAGCGGGAGGGGATCACGCACAGATACGCAGTATTTT,CASSLDRTSGRGSRTDTQYF
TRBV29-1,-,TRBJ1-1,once,TGCAGCGTTGGTGGCACCTTGAACACTGAAGCTTTCTTT,CSVGGTLNTEAFF
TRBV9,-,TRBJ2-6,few,TGTGCCAGCAGCGCTTTCTCTGGGGCCAACGTCCTGACTTTC,CASSAFSGANVLTF
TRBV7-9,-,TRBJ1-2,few,TGTGCCAGCAGCCCAGGGACTGATGGCTACACCTTC,CASSPGTDGYTF
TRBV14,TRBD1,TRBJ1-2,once,TGTGCCAGCAACCCGGGACAGGGATCCTATGGCTACACCTTC,CASNPGQGSYGYTF
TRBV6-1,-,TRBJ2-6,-,TGTGCCAGCAGTGAAGTCATCAGCTCTGGGGCCAACGTCCTGACTTTC,CASSEVISSGANVLTF
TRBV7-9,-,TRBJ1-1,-,TGTGCCAGCAGCTTAGTCCGGGTTACTGAAGCTTTCTTT,CASSLVRVTEAFF
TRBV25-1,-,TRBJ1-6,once,TGTGCCAGCAGTGAATATCTCGGGAATAATTCACCCCTCCACTTT,CASSEYLGNNSPLHF
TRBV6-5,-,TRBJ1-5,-,TGTGCCAGCAGTTATTCCAGGGACCAGCCCCAGCATTTT,CASSYSRDQPQHF
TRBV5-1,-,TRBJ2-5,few,TGCGCCAGCAGCTTGGCAGGTCAGGGGGAGACCCAGTACTTC,CASSLAGQGETQYF
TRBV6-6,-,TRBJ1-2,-,TGTGCCAGCCCCTTTAATCGCTACACCTTC,CASPFNRYTF
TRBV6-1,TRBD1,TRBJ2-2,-,TGTGCCAGCAGTGAATCCGGGACAGGATTAAACACCGGGGAGCTGTTTTTT,CASSESGTGLNTGELFF
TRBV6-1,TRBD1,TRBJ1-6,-,TGTGCCAGCTGCGCAGGGGGAAGTTCACCCCTCCACTTT,CASCAGGSSPLHF
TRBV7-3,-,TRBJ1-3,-,TGTGCCAGCAGCTTGGGAGACTCTGGAAACACCATATATTTT,CASSLGDSGNTIYF
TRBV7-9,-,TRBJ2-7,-,TGTGCCAGCACTCTCGAGGTTTACTACGAGCAGTACTTC,CASTLEVYYEQYF
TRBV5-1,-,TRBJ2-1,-,TGCGCCAGCGCAGGGTTAACCGCTCCTAGGAATGAGCAGTTCTTC,CASAGLTAPRNEQFF
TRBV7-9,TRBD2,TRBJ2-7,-,TGTGCCAGCACCGATAGCGGGATGAGCTACGAGCAGTACTTC,CASTDSGMSYEQYF
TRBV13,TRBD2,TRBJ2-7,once,TGTGCCAGCAGCTTTACTAGCGGGGGCTACCAGGACGAGCAGTACTTC,CASSFTSGGYQDEQYF
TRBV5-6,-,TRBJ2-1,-,TGTGCCAGCAGCTTGTATGCCATAGGGGGGTACAATGAGCAGTTCTTC,CASSLYAIGGYNEQFF
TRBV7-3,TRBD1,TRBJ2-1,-,TGTGCCAGCAGCTTAGGTGACAGGGTGGTCTTCAATGAGCAGTTCTTC,CASSLGDRVVFNEQFF
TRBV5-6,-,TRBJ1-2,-,TGTGCCAGCAGCTCGGGCAGGGACTATGGCTACACCTTC,CASSSGRDYGYTF
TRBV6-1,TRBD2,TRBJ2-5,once,TGTGCCAGCATTTGGGCTAGCGGGGCCCAAGAGACCCAGTACTTC,CASIWASGAQETQYF
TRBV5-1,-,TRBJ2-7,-,TGCGCCAGCAGCTTAGGGGACGCGACCTACGAGCAGTACTTC,CASSLGDATYEQYF